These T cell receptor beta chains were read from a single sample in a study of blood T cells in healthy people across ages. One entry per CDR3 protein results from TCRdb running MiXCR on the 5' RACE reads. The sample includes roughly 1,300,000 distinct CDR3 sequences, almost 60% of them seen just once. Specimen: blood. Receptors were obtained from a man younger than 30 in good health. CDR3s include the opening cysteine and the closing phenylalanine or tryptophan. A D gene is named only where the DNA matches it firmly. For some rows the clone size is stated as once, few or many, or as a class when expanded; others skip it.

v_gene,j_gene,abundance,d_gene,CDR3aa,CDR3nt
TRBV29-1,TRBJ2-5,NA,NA,CSVDGTGIQETQYF,TGCAGCGTTGACGGGACGGGAATTCAAGAGACCCAGTACTTC
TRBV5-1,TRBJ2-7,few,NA,CASSLYQGSAYEQYF,TGCGCCAGCAGCTTGTATCAGGGCTCAGCCTACGAGCAGTACTTC
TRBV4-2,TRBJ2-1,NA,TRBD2,CASSQDWGGPRVGEQFF,TGTGCCAGCAGCCAAGATTGGGGGGGACCCCGGGTTGGTGAGCAGTTCTTC
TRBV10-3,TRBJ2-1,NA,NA,CAINLGNEQFF,TGTGCCATCAACTTGGGCAATGAGCAGTTCTTC
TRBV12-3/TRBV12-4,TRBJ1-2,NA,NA,CASTRTGTRPNYGYTF,TGTGCCAGCACCCGCACCGGGACACGGCCAAACTATGGCTACACCTTC
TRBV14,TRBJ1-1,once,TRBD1,CASSQDRRQGAVNTEAFF,TGTGCCAGCAGCCAAGATCGTAGACAGGGGGCGGTGAACACTGAAGCTTTCTTT
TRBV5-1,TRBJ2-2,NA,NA,CASSHTGTTGELFF,TGCGCCAGCAGCCACACAGGGACCACCGGGGAGCTGTTTTTT
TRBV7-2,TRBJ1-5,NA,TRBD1,CASSLLGQGLNQPQHF,TGTGCCAGCAGCTTACTGGGACAGGGGTTAAATCAGCCCCAGCATTTT
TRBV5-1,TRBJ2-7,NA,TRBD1,CASSPPGQRYEQYF,TGCGCCAGCAGCCCACCGGGACAGCGGTACGAGCAGTACTTC
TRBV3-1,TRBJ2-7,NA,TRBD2,CASSQDLAGTEQYF,TGTGCCAGCAGCCAAGACCTAGCGGGAACAGAGCAGTACTTC
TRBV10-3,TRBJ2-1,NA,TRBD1,CAISETGQEYNEQFF,TGTGCCATCAGTGAGACGGGACAGGAGTACAATGAGCAGTTCTTC
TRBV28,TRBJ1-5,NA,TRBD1,CASSLWGQGAILSNQPQHF,TGTGCCAGCAGTTTATGGGGACAGGGGGCGATTCTTAGCAATCAGCCCCAGCATTTT
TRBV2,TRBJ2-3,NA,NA,CAISRGWTDTQYF,TGTGCCATCAGCCGGGGGTGGACAGATACGCAGTATTTT
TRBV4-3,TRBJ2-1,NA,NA,CASSSMTGNNEQFF,TGCGCCAGCAGCTCGATGACTGGGAACAATGAGCAGTTCTTC
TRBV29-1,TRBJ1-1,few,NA,CSVEVARNTEAFF,TGCAGCGTTGAGGTAGCAAGGAACACTGAAGCTTTCTTT
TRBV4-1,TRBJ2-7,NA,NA,CASSPLAKRDNYEQYF,TGCGCCAGCAGCCCCCTAGCCAAGAGGGATAACTACGAGCAGTACTTC
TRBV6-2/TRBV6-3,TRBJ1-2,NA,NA,CASSPGRWDGYTF,TGTGCCAGCAGCCCGGGACGGTGGGATGGCTACACCTTC
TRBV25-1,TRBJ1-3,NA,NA,CASSEAEHRNTIYF,TGTGCCAGCAGTGAGGCAGAACACCGAAACACCATATATTTT
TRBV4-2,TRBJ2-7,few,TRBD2,CASSQEGVSGADEQYF,TGTGCCAGCAGCCAAGAAGGCGTTAGCGGGGCCGACGAGCAGTACTTC
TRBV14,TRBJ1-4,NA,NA,CASSQDNFESLGTNEKLFF,TGTGCCAGCAGCCAAGATAATTTTGAGTCCCTGGGGACTAATGAAAAACTGTTTTTT
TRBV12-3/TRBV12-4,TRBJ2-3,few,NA,CASSESSDTQYF,TGTGCCAGCAGTGAATCTTCGGATACGCAGTATTTT
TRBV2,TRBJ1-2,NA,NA,CASSETANGYTF,TGTGCCAGCAGTGAGACAGCAAATGGCTACACCTTC
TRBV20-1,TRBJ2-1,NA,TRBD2,CSARDASGGNHNEQFF,TGCAGTGCTAGAGATGCGAGCGGGGGGAACCACAATGAGCAGTTCTTC
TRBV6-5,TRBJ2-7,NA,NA,CAGKYGRGHEQYF,TGTGCCGGCAAATACGGCAGGGGCCACGAGCAGTACTTC